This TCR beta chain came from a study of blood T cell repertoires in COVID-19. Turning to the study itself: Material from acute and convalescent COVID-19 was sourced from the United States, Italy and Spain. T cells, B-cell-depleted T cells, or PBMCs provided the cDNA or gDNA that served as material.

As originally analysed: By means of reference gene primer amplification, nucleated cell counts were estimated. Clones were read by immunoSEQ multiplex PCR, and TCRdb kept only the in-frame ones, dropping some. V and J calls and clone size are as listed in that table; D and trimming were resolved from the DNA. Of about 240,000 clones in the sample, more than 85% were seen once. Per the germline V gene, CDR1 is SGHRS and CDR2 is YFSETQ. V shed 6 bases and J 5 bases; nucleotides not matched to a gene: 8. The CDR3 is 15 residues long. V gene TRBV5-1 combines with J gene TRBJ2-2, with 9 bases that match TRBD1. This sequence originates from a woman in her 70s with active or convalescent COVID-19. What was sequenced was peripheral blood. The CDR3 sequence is CASTSGTGYTGELFF. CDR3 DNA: TGCGCCAGCACCTCCGGGACAGGGTATACCGGGGAGCTGTTTTTT.